The 19 T cell receptor beta chains below come from one sample, sequenced in a study of T cells of healthy individuals (dated by TCRdb to 2016 to 2018). Libraries came from 5' RACE. The sample was run on an Illumina MiSeq. TCRdb reprocessing: public reads trimmed at Q25 with fastp, clones called with MiXCR, in-frame beta chains kept. Every entry covers one CDR3 protein and lists the most common genes and DNA from its rows. This sample is represented by about 96,000 distinct CDR3 sequences; under 20% of them were singletons. Around 6.5% of the sample comes from the top ten. Every receptor here comes from a human donor in good health.

This clonotype was seen repeatedly, ten times or more. The V call is TRBV29-1, the J call TRBJ2-1; 11 nucleotides line up with TRBD2. The ends lost 4 bases at V and 5 bases at J; junction bases unmatched: 1. The CDR3 extends over 13 amino acids. Per germline, CDR1 SQVTM and CDR2 ANQGSEA. In nucleotides, the CDR3 is TGCAGCGTTGTAGCGGGAGGGAACAATGAGCAGTTCTTC. Protein sequence: CSVVAGGNNEQFF.

The rearrangement links TRBV6-2 or TRBV6-3 to TRBJ2-3, with D possibly TRBD2 on 6 matching bases. The germline CDR1 and CDR2 sequences are MNHEY and SVGEGT. The CDR3 covers 15 residues. Trimming took off 5 bases at V and 2 bases at J, with 14 bases between the two ends. The CDR3 is CASSRGTGTTDTQYF. The CDR3 DNA is TGTGCCAGCAGTCGAGGGACTGGTACCACAGATACGCAGTATTTT.

This clonotype has just one count. The chain employs TRBV6-5 and TRBJ2-5; maybe TRBD2 (6 bases). CDR3 length: 14 amino acids. Looked up from germline, CDR1 is MNHEY and CDR2 is SVGAGI. V lost 6 bases and J lost 0, with 11 bases in between. This chain's CDR3 is CASSSRGYQETQYF. The CDR3 DNA reads TGTGCCAGCAGCTCCCGGGGGTACCAAGAGACCCAGTACTTC.

This clonotype appeared many times. For the CDR3, the DNA is TGCAGTGCTAGAAGGGGACTAGCGTCCCACTCTGGGGCCAACGTCCTGACTTTC. Translated: CSARRGLASHSGANVLTF. The chain combines TRBV20-1 with TRBJ2-6; 10 nucleotides agree with TRBD2. Germline lookup yields CDR1 DFQATT and CDR2 SNEGSKA (reference sequence). The CDR3 extends over 18 amino acids. J lost 0 bases, V lost 2 bases, and 7 bases had no gene match.

This clonotype was observed a handful of times. The J gene is TRBJ1-1, the V gene TRBV29-1; D gene ambiguous. The germline CDR1 and CDR2 sequences are SQVTM and ANQGSEA. The CDR3 runs 14 residues. The V gene lost 7 bases and the J gene lost 0 bases, with 15 bases spanning the gap. The CDR3 DNA reads TGCAGCGGGGGAAAGGGAGCTATGAACACTGAAGCTTTCTTT. It specifies CSGGKGAMNTEAFF. Full variable domain (missing parts from reference TRBV29-1 and TRBJ1-1): SAVISQKPSRDICQRGTSLTIQCQVDSQVTMMFWYRQQPGQSLTLIATANQGSEATYESGFVIDKFPISRPNLTFSTLTVSNMSPEDSSIYLCSGGKGAMNTEAFFGQGTRLTVV.

The rearrangement joins TRBV5-1 to TRBJ2-7; D uncertain. Trimming took off 0 bases at V and 3 bases at J, with 10 bases between the two ends. From germline, CDR1 is SGHRS and CDR2 YFSETQ. The CDR3 totals 14 residues. CDR3 bases: TGCGCCAGCAGCTTGGATTCGGAATACTACGAGCAGTACTTC. This translates into CASSLDSEYYEQYF.

The V and J genes are TRBV27 and TRBJ2-7, with unresolved D. Germline loops: CDR1 MNHEY, CDR2 SMNVEV (reference sequence). The CDR3 runs to 15 residues. V was pared by 4 bases and J by 3 bases, with 16 bases between. This CDR3 is CASSSTPSLGYEQYF. The CDR3 DNA follows: TGTGCCAGCAGTTCCACCCCGAGCTTGGGCTACGAGCAGTACTTC.

The V gene is TRBV28, the J gene TRBJ1-1; D gene ambiguous. Trimming stripped 3 bases from V and 6 bases from J, with 11 bases between. The CDR3 runs to 13 residues. Germline CDR1 reads MDHEN; CDR2 reads SYDVKM. DNA of the CDR3: TGTGCCAGCAGTTTGAGGCCCCTGGCTGAAGCTTTCTTT. Protein: CASSLRPLAEAFF.

In its sample, this clonotype was seen a few times. This chain joins TRBV7-9 and TRBJ1-1; D not certain. Trimming cost V 5 bases and J 7 bases, with 11 bases left between them. The CDR3 is 12 residues long. Germline loops: CDR1 SEHNR, CDR2 FQNEAQ (reference sequence). The CDR3, as DNA: TGTGCCAGCAGCCCCCGGGATCTTGAAGCTTTCTTT. It yields the protein CASSPRDLEAFF.

At least ten counts were recorded for this clonotype. The chain links TRBV6-2 or TRBV6-3 to TRBJ2-7; a weak D match, TRBD1 (6 bases). The CDR3 has 13 amino acids. V was trimmed by 6 bases and J by 2 bases, leaving 11 bases between them. Germline values: CDR1 MNHEY, CDR2 SVGEGT. CDR3: CASSSTGTYEQYF. CDR3 sequence (DNA): TGTGCCAGCAGCTCCACAGGGACCTACGAGCAGTACTTC.

There are a few counts of this clonotype. This chain connects TRBV6-4 to TRBJ2-1; the D is unclear. The CDR3 spans 13 residues. Germline lookup yields CDR1 MRHNA and CDR2 SNTAGT. Trimming removed 5 bases at V and 2 bases at J, with 7 bases between. The CDR3 reads CASSRVAYNEQFF. The CDR3 DNA reads as TGTGCCAGCAGTAGGGTAGCCTACAATGAGCAGTTCTTC.

This clonotype was counted ten times or more. V usage is TRBV5-1 and J usage is TRBJ1-3; possible D gene TRBD1, 6 bases. The germline V gene encodes CDR1 SGHRS and CDR2 YFSETQ. This CDR3 region has 16 residues. V lost 4 bases to trimming and J lost 0 bases, with 14 bases between them. Written as DNA, the CDR3 is TGCGCCAGCAGCGTGACAGGCATTCTCTCTGGAAACACCATATATTTT. It is translated as CASSVTGILSGNTIYF.

The V and J genes are TRBV4-1 and TRBJ2-4, with TRBD2 identical over 16 bases. Germline-derived CDR1 and CDR2 are MGHRA and YSYEKL. Trimming took 3 bases from V and 0 from J; bases not matched to a gene: 2. The CDR3 contains 18 residues. Here the CDR3 reads CASSQGLAGGLAKNIQYF. The CDR3 DNA sequence: TGCGCCAGCAGCCAGGGACTAGCGGGGGGGCTAGCCAAAAACATTCAGTACTTC.

The chain recombines TRBV27 with TRBJ2-5, with D possibly being TRBD2 (5 bases). V lost 3 bases, J lost 4 bases, and 18 bases lay in between. The germline CDR1 and CDR2 sequences are MNHEY and SMNVEV (reference sequence). There are 16 residues in the CDR3. The CDR3 DNA follows: TGTGCCAGCAGTTTGTTGCGGGCCCCCGGTAGAGAGACCCAGTACTTC. Translation: CASSLLRAPGRETQYF.

The chain couples TRBV4-2 to TRBJ2-1; 10 bases line up with TRBD1. Germline V gene lookup returns CDR1 LGHNA and CDR2 YNFKEQ. This CDR3 contains 17 residues. Trimming cost V 2 bases and J 7 bases; bases outside gene matches: 11. CDR3 region: CASSQRDRQGASNEQFF. The CDR3 bases are TGTGCCAGCAGCCAACGAGACCGACAGGGGGCGAGTAATGAGCAGTTCTTC.

CDR3 sequence (DNA): TGCAGCGTTGGCAGATACTTTGATACGCAGTATTTT. Translated: CSVGRYFDTQYF. The chain combines TRBV29-1 with TRBJ2-3; D is unresolved. V shed 4 bases and J shed 6 bases, with 11 bases lying between them. The germline CDR1 and CDR2 sequences are SQVTM and ANQGSEA. The CDR3 is 12 amino acids.

This clonotype was recorded a few times. This sequence joins TRBV15 and TRBJ2-6; no clear D. Trimming took 0 bases from V and 2 from J, leaving 5 bases between them. The CDR3 loop spans 15 amino acids. Germline CDR1 and CDR2: LNHNV and YYDKDF (reference sequence). The CDR3 sequence: CATSREIAGANVLTF. CDR3 DNA: TGTGCCACCAGCAGAGAAATCGCTGGGGCCAACGTCCTGACTTTC.

The genes are TRBV7-3 and TRBJ1-1; D is possibly TRBD1 (5 bases). CDR3 length equals 14 residues. The V end lost 0 bases, the J end lost 5 bases, and 10 bases lay between the germline ends. Germline V gene data show CDR1 as SGHTA and CDR2 as FQGTGA. CDR3 sequence reads: CASSLTFGGTEAFF. The CDR3 DNA reads TGTGCCAGCAGCTTAACGTTCGGGGGGACTGAAGCTTTCTTT. Drawing the rest from reference TRBV7-3 and TRBJ1-1, the complete variable domain is GAGVSQTPSNKVTEKGKYVELRCDPISGHTALYWYRQSLGQGPEFLIYFQGTGAADDSGLPNDRFFAVRPEGSVSTLKIQRTERGDSAVYLCASSLTFGGTEAFFGQGTRLTVV.

The sample holds a few counts of this clonotype. The J gene is TRBJ2-3, the V gene TRBV5-1; D remains unclear. V dropped 1 base and J dropped 1 base, with 7 bases sitting between them. This CDR3 has 14 residues. Germline CDR1 SGHRS, CDR2 YFSETQ. The CDR3 loop reads CASSLSQGTDTQYF. The CDR3 region has the DNA TGCGCCAGCAGCTTGTCGCAGGGCACAGATACGCAGTATTTT. Together with reference TRBV5-1 and TRBJ2-3, the CDR3 gives the full variable domain: KAGVTQTPRYLIKTRGQQVTLSCSPISGHRSVSWYQQTPGQGLQFLFEYFSETQRNKGNFPGRFSGRQFSNSRSEMNVSTLELGDSALYLCASSLSQGTDTQYFGPGTRLTVL.